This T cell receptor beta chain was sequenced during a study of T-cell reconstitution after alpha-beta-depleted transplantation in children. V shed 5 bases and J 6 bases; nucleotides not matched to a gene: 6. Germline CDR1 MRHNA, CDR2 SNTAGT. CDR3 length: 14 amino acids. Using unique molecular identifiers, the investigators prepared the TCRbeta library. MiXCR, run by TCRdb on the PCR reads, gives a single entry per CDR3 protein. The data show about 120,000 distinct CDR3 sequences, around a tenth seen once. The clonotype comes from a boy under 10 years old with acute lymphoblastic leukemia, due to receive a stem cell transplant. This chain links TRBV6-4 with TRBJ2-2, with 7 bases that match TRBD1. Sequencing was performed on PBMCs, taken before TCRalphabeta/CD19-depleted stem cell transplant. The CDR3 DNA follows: TGTGCCAGCAGTAGAACAGGGGAAGCCGGGGAGCTGTTTTTT. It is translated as CASSRTGEAGELFF.